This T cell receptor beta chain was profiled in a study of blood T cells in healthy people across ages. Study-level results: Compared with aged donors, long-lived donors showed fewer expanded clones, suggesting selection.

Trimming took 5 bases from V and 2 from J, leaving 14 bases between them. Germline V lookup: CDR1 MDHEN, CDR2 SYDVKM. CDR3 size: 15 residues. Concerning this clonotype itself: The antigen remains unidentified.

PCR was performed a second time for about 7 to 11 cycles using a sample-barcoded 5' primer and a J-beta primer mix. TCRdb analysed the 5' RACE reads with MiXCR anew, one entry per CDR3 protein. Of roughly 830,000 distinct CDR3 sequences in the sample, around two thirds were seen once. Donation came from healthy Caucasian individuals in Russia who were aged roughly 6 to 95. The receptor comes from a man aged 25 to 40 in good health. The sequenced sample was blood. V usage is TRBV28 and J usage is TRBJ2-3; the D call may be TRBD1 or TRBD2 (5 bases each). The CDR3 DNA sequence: TGTGCCAGCAGTACTCCCGGGGCTCTCACAGATACGCAGTATTTT. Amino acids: CASSTPGALTDTQYF.